Sequencing of this T cell receptor (beta chain) was carried out in a study of T-cell memory formation after mild COVID-19. Each CDR3 protein gets one entry after TCRdb re-called the 5' RACE reads with MiXCR. The sample consists of around 340,000 distinct CDR3 sequences, around an eighth of them appearing once. This clonotype was observed a handful of times. This CDR3 comprises 13 residues. V lost 2 bases to trimming and J lost 4 bases, with 9 bases between them. In germline, CDR1 is SGHRS, CDR2 YFSETQ. The chain employs TRBV5-1 and TRBJ1-2, with unresolved D. The origin of this receptor is a man younger than 30 who had mild COVID-19 (a few samples of this study predate the infection). Cell type and time point are not known. The source material was PBMCs or a T cell subset sorted from them (not recorded which). The CDR3 loop reads CASSLTQGYGYTF. CDR3 sequence (DNA): TGCGCCAGCAGCTTAACACAAGGCTATGGCTACACCTTC. Together with reference TRBV5-1 and TRBJ1-2, the CDR3 gives the full variable domain: KAGVTQTPRYLIKTRGQQVTLSCSPISGHRSVSWYQQTPGQGLQFLFEYFSETQRNKGNFPGRFSGRQFSNSRSEMNVSTLELGDSALYLCASSLTQGYGYTFGSGTRLTVV.